The rows below give T cell receptor beta chains drawn from one sample of a study of control samples from healthy donors and cancer patients. The table came from immunoSEQ multiplex PCR; TCRdb's copy has only in-frame clones and leaves some out. The sample has about 29,000 clones; roughly 85% are singletons. The sample consisted of formalin-fixed, paraffin-embedded tissue. The receptor set was obtained from a female donor with melanoma. Each CDR3 is given with its conserved first and last residue. Each record gives: V gene, CDR3 protein.

TRBV7-8	CASSPVTDTQYF
TRBV4-1	CASSRDPGGQPQHF
TRBV9	CASSVETGNTIYF
TRBV6-2/TRBV6-3	CASSYSSGRNSNQPQHF
TRBV6-5	CASTEKRKGYTEAFF
TRBV11-2	CASSSWGSGAQGKLFF
TRBV10-3	CAISENGDYGYTF
TRBV6-1	CASSEAVGRNGYTF
TRBV6-2/TRBV6-3	CASSPASLETGELFF
TRBV11-2	CASSQSEPGQVTYGYTF
TRBV18	CASSPSGGQAEQFF
TRBV6-5	CASKEQGVSGNTIYF
TRBV6-2/TRBV6-3	CASSYSIGGAYEQYF
TRBV30	CAGGPALQETQYF
TRBV6-6	CASSRFSWIDQPQHF
TRBV3-1/TRBV3-2	CASSRGGNNEQFF
TRBV15	CATREERGTTEDNEQFF
TRBV6-5	CASSRQGADYEQYF
TRBV7-3	CVSSSTLIRKETQYF
TRBV7-9	CASSPLFLGARAYEQYF
TRBV5-1	CASSPGGRGPSYEQYF
TRBV18	CASSPNSDSLYGYTF
TRBV3-1/TRBV3-2	CASSLSGRGLHPHF
TRBV6-5	CASSYSNGRMNTEAFF
TRBV19	CASSIGRGYGYTF
TRBV9	CASSSQGGIYGYTF
TRBV4-1	CASSQEGSPLHF
TRBV2	CASSEDLQFNEQFF
TRBV9	CASSVAGTAPSENTIYF
TRBV5-4	CASSLEAGGNTGELFF
TRBV6-5	CASSRTGGGRGYTF
TRBV5-1	CASSLGAPSGNTIYF
TRBV2	CASSEDSSVAYSNQPQHF
TRBV4-3	CASSQRAGFLSDTQYF
TRBV9	CASSLRYNEQFF
TRBV19	CASSSRTVETQYF
TRBV6-2/TRBV6-3	CASSSVHATEQFF
TRBV15	CATSVRDTYNSPLHF
TRBV29-1	CSVGGQVVYGYTF
TRBV7-3	CASSALGQGEAFF
TRBV5-4	CASSLWYRPNTEAFF
TRBV5-6	CASSLADPTDTQYF
TRBV13	CASSLGLDYEQYF
TRBV7-9	CASSLASWGSRETQYF
TRBV6-5	CASRIHPSGTFEQFF
TRBV7-8	CASSLVVRTSSYNEQFF
TRBV7-6	CASSFQAGGVRDTQYF
TRBV19	CASSTTAVQTYEQYF
TRBV11-2	CASTTDRGGNTIYF
TRBV7-9	CASSHGYQETQYF
TRBV6-5	CASQGNNYGYTF
TRBV29-1	CSVEGGVAKNIQYF
TRBV4-1	CASSGDRGALNTEAFF
TRBV19	CASSFHGNEQYF
TRBV18	CASSPGRNQPQHF
TRBV5-5	CASSTGLAGDEQYF
TRBV7-2	CASSLIRTSGVTGELFF